Included here is one TCR beta chain sequence, with context. This sample is drawn from a study of beta chain features in type 1 diabetes. CDR1 and CDR2 (germline): SGHTA, FQGTGA. V gave up 5 bases and J gave up 7 bases, with 15 bases separating them. This CDR3 contains 14 residues. Reverse transcription of all isolated RNA meant that expressed TCRB transcripts were sequenced. Using immunoSEQ multiplex PCR, the repertoire was profiled, and TCRdb retains in-frame clones only, with some absent. Of about 620,000 clones listed, 15% to 19% are singletons. The sequence derives from a man aged 18 to 35 in good health. The J gene is TRBJ1-5, the V gene TRBV7-3; TRBD1 is a possible D gene (6 bases). The sample consisted of naive CD4+ T cells from blood. CDR3 sequence (DNA): TGTGCCAGCAGCCTACAGGGTAAAGGGCAGCCCCAGCATTTT. This encodes CASSLQGKGQPQHF.